The clone carrying this TCR beta chain has just a few counts. Its antigen is unidentified. What was amplified from RNA transcripts were TCR beta CDR3 regions. Using the HTBI primer set, a first-round RT-PCR was run on the TCR CDR3. TCRdb re-derived calls from the multiplex PCR reads in MiXCR, one entry per CDR3 protein. The table shows about 400,000 distinct CDR3 sequences, with 11% to 15% occurring only once. The data are from a study of T cells in Graves' hyperthyroidism and ophthalmopathy. Whole-study results and caveats: Blood held most thyroid clonotypes expanded above 0.001 frequency.

The sample comprised blood. This clonotype originated in a man aged 50 to 60 with Graves' ophthalmopathy.

In nucleotides, the CDR3 is TGTGCCAGTAGTATGGCCCGAGGGTCAGATACGCAGTATTTT. Its protein is CASSMARGSDTQYF. The chain has TRBV19 and TRBJ2-3; a weak D match, TRBD2 (5 bases). Trimming removed 3 bases from V and 4 bases from J, with 11 bases in between. The CDR3 length is 14 residues. The germline V gene encodes CDR1 LNHDA and CDR2 SQIVND (reference sequence).